This T cell receptor beta chain originates from a study of shared clonotypes between healthy human individuals. With respect to this clone: Its antigen is undetermined.

Several immunoSEQ 96-well plates shared each subset's DNA, each plate a replicate. Approximately 30,000 T cell genomes (roughly 190 ng DNA) went into each sorted-subset replicate. TCRdb's table, derived via immunoSEQ multiplex PCR, lists solely in-frame clones and lacks some. Of approximately 1.5 million clones in the sample, less than 99% were seen once. This CDR3 spans 14 amino acids. In germline, CDR1 is MNHNY, CDR2 SVGAGI (reference sequence). V gave up 0 bases and J gave up 2 bases, with 7 bases separating them. Study results and caveats: Naive CD4 clonotypes were shared across several donors at roughly 5%.

The V call is TRBV6-6, the J call TRBJ2-5; the D is unclear. Specimen: naive CD4+ T cells sorted from blood. Subset reported: CD45RA+ positively selected. This clonotype was obtained from a man aged 25 to 40 in good health. The CDR3 protein is CASSYSSLQETQYF. The CDR3 DNA follows: TGTGCCAGCAGTTACTCCTCACTACAAGAGACCCAGTACTTC.